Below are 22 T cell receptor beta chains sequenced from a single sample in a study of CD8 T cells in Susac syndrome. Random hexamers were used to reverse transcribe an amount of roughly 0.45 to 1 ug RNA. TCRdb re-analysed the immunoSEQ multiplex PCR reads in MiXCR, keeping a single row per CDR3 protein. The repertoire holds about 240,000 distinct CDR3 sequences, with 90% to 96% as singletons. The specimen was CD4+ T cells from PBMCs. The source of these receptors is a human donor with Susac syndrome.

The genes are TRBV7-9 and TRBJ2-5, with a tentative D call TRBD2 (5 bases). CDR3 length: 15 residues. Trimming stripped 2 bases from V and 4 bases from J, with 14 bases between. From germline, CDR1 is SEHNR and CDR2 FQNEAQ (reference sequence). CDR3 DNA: TGTGCCAGCAGCTTAATCCGGGGTCGGAGAGAGACCCAGTACTTC. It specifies CASSLIRGRRETQYF.

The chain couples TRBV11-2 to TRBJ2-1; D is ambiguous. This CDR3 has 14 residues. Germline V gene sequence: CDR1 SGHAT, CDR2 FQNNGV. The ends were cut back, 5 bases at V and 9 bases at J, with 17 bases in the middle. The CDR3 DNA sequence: TGTGCCAGCAGCCAAGGTGGGGTAGTCGGTGAGCAGTTCTTC. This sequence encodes CASSQGGVVGEQFF.

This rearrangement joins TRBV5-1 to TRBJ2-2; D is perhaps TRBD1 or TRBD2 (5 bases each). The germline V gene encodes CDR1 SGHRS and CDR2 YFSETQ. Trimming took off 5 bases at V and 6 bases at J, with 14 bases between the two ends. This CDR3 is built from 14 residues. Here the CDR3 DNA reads TGCGCCAGCAGTTATAGAGGGGACGCCGGGGAGCTGTTTTTT. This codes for CASSYRGDAGELFF.

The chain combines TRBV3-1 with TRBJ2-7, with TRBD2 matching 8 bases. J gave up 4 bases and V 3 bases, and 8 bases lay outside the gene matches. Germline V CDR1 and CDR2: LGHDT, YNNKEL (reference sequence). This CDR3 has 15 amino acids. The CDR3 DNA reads TGTGCCAGCAGCCAGGTCGGTCTAGCGGGTTACGAGCAGTACTTC. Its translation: CASSQVGLAGYEQYF.

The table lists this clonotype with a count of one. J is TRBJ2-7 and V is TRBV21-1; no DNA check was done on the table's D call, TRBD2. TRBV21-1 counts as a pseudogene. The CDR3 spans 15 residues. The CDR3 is CASSTGWDYSYEQYF. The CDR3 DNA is TGTGCCAGCAGCACCGGATGGGACTACTCCTACGAGCAGTACTTC.

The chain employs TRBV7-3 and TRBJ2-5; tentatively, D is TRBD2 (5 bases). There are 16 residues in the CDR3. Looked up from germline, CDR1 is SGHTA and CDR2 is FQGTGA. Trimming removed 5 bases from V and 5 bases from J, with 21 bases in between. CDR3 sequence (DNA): TGTGCCAGCAGCCCGTCCCGGGAAGCTGCCCGGGAGACCCAGTACTTC. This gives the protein CASSPSREAARETQYF.

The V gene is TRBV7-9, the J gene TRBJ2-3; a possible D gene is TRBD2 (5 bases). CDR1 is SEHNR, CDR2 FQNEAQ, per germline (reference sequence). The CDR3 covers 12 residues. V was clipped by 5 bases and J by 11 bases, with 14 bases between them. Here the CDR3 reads CASSPSQGGQYF. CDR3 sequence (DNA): TGTGCCAGCAGCCCAAGCCAAGGAGGGCAGTATTTT.

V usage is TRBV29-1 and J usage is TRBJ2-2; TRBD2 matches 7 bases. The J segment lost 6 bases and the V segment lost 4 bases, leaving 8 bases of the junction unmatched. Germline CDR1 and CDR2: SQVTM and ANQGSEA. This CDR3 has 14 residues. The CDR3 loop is CSVAGGRLAGELFF. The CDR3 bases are TGCAGCGTTGCGGGCGGGAGACTCGCCGGGGAGCTGTTTTTT.

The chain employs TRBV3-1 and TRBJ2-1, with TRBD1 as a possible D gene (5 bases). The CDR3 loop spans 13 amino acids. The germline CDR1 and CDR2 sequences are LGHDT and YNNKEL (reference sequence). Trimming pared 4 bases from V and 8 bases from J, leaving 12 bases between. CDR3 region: CASSPRRAHEQFF. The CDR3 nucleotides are TGTGCCAGCAGCCCCCGCAGGGCCCATGAGCAGTTCTTC.

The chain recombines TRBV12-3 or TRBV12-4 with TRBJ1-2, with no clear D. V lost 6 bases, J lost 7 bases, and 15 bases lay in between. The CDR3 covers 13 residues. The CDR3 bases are TGTGCCAGCAGCCAACCGGGTATTCGTGGCTACACCTTC. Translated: CASSQPGIRGYTF.

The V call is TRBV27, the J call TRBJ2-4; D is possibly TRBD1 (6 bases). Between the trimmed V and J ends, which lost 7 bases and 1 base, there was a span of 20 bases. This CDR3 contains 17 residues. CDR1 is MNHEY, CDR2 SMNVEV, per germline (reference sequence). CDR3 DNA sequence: TGTGCCAGCATGGTACAGGGTGAAGCCCGGGCCAAAAACATTCAGTACTTC. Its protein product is CASMVQGEARAKNIQYF.

The CDR3 reads CASSFPPRTSSYNEQFF. As DNA, the CDR3 is TGTGCCAGCAGTTTCCCTCCCCGCACGAGCTCCTACAATGAGCAGTTCTTC. This chain uses TRBV27 with TRBJ2-1, with unresolved D. The CDR3 covers 17 residues. Germline V gene lookup returns CDR1 MNHEY and CDR2 SMNVEV (reference sequence). With 3 bases removed from V and 0 bases from J, the gap between germline ends came to 15 bases.

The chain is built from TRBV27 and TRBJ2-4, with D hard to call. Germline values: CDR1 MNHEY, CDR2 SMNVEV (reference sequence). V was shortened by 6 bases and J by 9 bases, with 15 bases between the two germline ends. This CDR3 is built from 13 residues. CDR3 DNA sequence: TGTGCCAGCAGCGAAGGATCCCAGGCCATTCAGTACTTC. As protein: CASSEGSQAIQYF.

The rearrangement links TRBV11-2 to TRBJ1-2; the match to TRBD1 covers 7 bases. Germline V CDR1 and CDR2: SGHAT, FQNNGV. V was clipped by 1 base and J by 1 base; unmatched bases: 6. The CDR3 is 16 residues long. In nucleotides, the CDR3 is TGTGCCAGCAGCTTAGTGGCAGGGGGATATAACTATGGCTACACCTTC. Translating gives CASSLVAGGYNYGYTF.

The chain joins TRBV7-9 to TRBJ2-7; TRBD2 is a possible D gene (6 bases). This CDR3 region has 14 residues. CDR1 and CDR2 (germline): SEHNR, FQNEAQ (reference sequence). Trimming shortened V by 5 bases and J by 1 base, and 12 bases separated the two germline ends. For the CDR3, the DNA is TGTGCCAGCAGCACGGGACTGGGATCCTACGAGCAGTACTTC. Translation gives CASSTGLGSYEQYF.

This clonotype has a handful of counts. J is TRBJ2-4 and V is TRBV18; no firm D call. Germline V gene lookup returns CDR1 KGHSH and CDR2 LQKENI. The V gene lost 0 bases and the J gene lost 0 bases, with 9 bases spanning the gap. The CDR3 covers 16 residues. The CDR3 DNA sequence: TGTGCCAGCTCACCACCCGGTGGATTAGCCAAAAACATTCAGTACTTC. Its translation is CASSPPGGLAKNIQYF.

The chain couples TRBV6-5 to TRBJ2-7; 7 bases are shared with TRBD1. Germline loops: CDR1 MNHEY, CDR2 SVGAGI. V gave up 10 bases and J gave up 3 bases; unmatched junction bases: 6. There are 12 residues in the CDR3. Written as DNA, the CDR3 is TGTGCCACTTCTCGACAGGGCTACGAGCAGTACTTC. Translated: CATSRQGYEQYF.

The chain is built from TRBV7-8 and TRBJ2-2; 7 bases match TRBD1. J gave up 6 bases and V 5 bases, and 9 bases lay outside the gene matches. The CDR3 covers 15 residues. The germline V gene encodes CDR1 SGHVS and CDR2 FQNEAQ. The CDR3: CASSPPLDRAGELFF. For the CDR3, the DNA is TGTGCCAGCAGCCCACCCCTTGACAGGGCCGGGGAGCTGTTTTTT.

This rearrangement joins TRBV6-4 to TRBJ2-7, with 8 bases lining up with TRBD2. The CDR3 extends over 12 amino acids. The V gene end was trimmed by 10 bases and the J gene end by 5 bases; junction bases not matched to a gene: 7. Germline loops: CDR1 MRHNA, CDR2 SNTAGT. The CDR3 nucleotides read TGTGCCAACCCCGAGCGGGAGAACGAGCAGTACTTC. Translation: CANPERENEQYF.

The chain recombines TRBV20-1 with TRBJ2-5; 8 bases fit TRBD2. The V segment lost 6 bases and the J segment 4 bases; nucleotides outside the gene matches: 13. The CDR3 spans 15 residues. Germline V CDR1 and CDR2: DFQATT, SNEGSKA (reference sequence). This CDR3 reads CSAALTSAGAETQYF. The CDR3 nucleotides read TGCAGTGCGGCCCTGACTAGCGCAGGCGCAGAGACCCAGTACTTC.

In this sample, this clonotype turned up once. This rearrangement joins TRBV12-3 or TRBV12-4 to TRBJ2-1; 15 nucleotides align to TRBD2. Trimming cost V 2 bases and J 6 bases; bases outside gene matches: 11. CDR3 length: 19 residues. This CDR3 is CASSLRTSGRAGYSNEQFF. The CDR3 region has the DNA TGTGCCAGCAGTTTACGGACTAGCGGGAGGGCCGGATATTCCAATGAGCAGTTCTTC.

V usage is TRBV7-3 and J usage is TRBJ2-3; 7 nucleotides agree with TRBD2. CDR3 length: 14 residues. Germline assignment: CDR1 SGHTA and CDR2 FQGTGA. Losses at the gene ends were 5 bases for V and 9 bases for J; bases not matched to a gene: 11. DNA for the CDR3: TGTGCCAGCAGCCCCGGGAGGCCAACGGGGACGCAGTATTTT. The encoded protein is CASSPGRPTGTQYF.